These T cell receptor beta chains were read from a single sample in a study of cytomegalovirus exposure and HLA in healthy donors. TCRdb keeps only in-frame clones here, not all; method: immunoSEQ multiplex PCR. Of around 190,000 clones listed, about 77% are singletons. Sequencing was carried out using PBMCs. The origin of the receptors is a woman between 25 and 40 years old in good health and CMV-seronegative. Both conserved end residues are part of each CDR3. D genes are given only for firm matches. Size is stated for part of the rows, as once, few or many counts, or as a class when the clone is expanded.

J: TRBJ2-1; size: NA; D: NA; V: TRBV5-1; CDR3: CASSGIDSNSYNEQFF; DNA: TGCGCCAGCAGCGGGATAGACAGTAACTCCTACAATGAGCAGTTCTTC
J: TRBJ1-2; size: NA; D: NA; V: TRBV7-8; CDR3: CASSLLAGANYGYTF; DNA: TGTGCCAGCAGCTTACTGGCAGGGGCTAACTATGGCTACACCTTC
J: TRBJ1-6; size: few; D: TRBD1; V: TRBV5-5; CDR3: CASSPLGTGARSPLHF; DNA: TGTGCCAGCAGCCCTTTGGGGACAGGGGCAAGATCACCCCTCCACTTT
J: TRBJ2-1; size: few; D: TRBD2; V: TRBV10-3; CDR3: CAISKETSAYNEQFF; DNA: TGTGCCATCAGCAAGGAGACTAGCGCCTACAATGAGCAGTTCTTC
J: TRBJ2-4; size: NA; D: NA; V: TRBV5-1; CDR3: CASSAKLQGAKNIQYF; DNA: TGCGCCAGCAGCGCCAAACTTCAGGGGGCCAAAAACATTCAGTACTTC
J: TRBJ1-1; size: NA; D: NA; V: TRBV6-1; CDR3: CASSEASRTEAFF; DNA: TGTGCCAGCAGTGAGGCTAGTAGAACTGAAGCTTTCTTT
J: TRBJ1-2; size: NA; D: TRBD1; V: TRBV4-1; CDR3: CASSRSPGQSLYGYTF; DNA: TGCGCCAGCAGCCGCTCACCGGGACAGTCCCTCTATGGCTACACCTTC
J: TRBJ2-7; size: NA; D: NA; V: TRBV2; CDR3: CASRESGHEQYF; DNA: TGTGCCAGCAGGGAGAGCGGCCACGAGCAGTACTTC
J: TRBJ2-7; size: once; D: NA; V: TRBV27; CDR3: CASSTTNRPYEQYF; DNA: TGTGCCAGCAGTACGACCAACAGACCCTACGAGCAGTACTTC
J: TRBJ1-2; size: few; D: NA; V: TRBV10-3; CDR3: CAISGYRDGYTF; DNA: TGTGCCATCAGTGGTTACAGGGATGGCTACACCTTC
J: TRBJ1-1; size: NA; D: NA; V: TRBV19; CDR3: CASTPTVLNTEAFF; DNA: TGTGCCAGTACCCCGACAGTGCTTAACACTGAAGCTTTCTTT
J: TRBJ2-3; size: NA; D: TRBD1; V: TRBV6-5; CDR3: CASSSDRGLSDTQYF; DNA: TGTGCCAGCAGTTCCGACAGGGGGCTTTCAGATACGCAGTATTTT
J: TRBJ2-7; size: NA; D: TRBD2; V: TRBV28; CDR3: CASSFVLGRGGEQYF; DNA: TGTGCCAGCAGTTTTGTCCTAGGCCGGGGGGGCGAGCAGTACTTC
J: TRBJ2-7; size: NA; D: TRBD2; V: TRBV2; CDR3: CASSLQRGAHNEQYF; DNA: TGTGCCAGCAGTCTACAGCGGGGGGCCCACAACGAGCAGTACTTC
J: TRBJ2-7; size: NA; D: TRBD1; V: TRBV5-6; CDR3: CASSSGQESYEQYF; DNA: TGTGCCAGCAGCTCGGGACAGGAGTCCTACGAGCAGTACTTC
J: TRBJ1-2; size: NA; D: NA; V: TRBV7-9; CDR3: CALAGDILRGYGYTF; DNA: TGTGCGCTGGCAGGCGACATTCTTCGGGGCTATGGCTACACCTTC
J: TRBJ1-5; size: NA; D: NA; V: TRBV19; CDR3: CASSTAGPSQHF; DNA: TGTGCCAGTAGTACCGCGGGGCCGTCCCAGCATTTT
J: TRBJ1-2; size: once; D: NA; V: TRBV7-9; CDR3: CASSFPRTVTNYGYTF; DNA: TGTGCCAGCAGCTTCCCCCGGACAGTGACTAACTATGGCTACACCTTC
J: TRBJ2-1; size: once; D: TRBD1; V: TRBV27; CDR3: CASSLGRGQGEQFF; DNA: TGTGCCAGCAGTTTAGGCAGGGGGCAGGGTGAGCAGTTCTTC
J: TRBJ2-1; size: once; D: NA; V: TRBV5-6; CDR3: CASSLVGESSYNEQFF; DNA: TGTGCCAGCAGCTTGGTTGGGGAGAGCTCCTACAATGAGCAGTTCTTC